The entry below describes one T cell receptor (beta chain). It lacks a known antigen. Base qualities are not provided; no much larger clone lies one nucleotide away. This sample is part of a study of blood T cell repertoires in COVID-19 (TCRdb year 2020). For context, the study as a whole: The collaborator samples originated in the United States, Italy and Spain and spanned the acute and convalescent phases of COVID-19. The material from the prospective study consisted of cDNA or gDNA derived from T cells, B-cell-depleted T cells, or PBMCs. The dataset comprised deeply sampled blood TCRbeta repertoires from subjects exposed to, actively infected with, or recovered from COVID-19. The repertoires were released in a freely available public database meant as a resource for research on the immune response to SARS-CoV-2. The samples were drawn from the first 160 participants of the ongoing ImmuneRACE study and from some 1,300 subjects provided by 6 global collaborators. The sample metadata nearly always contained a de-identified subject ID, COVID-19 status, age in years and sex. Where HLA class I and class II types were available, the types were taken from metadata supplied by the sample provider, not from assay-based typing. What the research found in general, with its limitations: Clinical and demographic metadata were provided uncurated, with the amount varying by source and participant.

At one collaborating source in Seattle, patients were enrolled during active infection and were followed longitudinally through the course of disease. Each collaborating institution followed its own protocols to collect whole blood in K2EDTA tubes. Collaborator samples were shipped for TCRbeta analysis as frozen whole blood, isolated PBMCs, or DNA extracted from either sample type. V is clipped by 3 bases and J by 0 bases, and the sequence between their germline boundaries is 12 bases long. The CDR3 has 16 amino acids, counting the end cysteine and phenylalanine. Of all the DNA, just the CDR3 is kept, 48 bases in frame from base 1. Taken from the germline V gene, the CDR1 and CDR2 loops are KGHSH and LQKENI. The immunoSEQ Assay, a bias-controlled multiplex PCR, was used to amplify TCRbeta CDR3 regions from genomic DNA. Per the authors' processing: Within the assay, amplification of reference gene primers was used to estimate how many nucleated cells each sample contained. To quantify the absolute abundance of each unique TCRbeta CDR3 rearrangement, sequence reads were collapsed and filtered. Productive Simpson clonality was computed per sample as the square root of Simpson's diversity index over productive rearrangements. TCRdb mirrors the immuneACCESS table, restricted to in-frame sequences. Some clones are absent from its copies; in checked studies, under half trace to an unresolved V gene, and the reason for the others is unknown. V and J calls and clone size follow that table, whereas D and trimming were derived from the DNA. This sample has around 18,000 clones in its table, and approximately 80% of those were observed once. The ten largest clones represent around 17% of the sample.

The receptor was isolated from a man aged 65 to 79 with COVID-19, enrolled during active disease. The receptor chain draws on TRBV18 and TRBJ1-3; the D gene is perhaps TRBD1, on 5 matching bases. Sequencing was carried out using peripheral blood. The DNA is TGTGCCAGCTCACCTCAGGGTGGCAACTCTGGAAACACCATATATTTT. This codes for CASSPQGGNSGNTIYF.